What follows are 8 T cell receptor beta chains derived from one specimen sequenced in a study of cytomegalovirus exposure and HLA in healthy donors. The PCR ran on 60 Vbeta and 13 Jbeta primers. Profiled with immunoSEQ multiplex PCR; TCRdb holds only in-frame clones, not every one. The data hold 100,000 to 120,000 clones, with approximately 79% observed a single time. The sequencing input was PBMCs. These receptors were taken from a young man in good health and CMV-seropositive.

The chain recombines TRBV19 with TRBJ1-2; D uncertain. The CDR3 covers 14 residues. Trimming took off 4 bases at V and 3 bases at J, with 12 bases between the two ends. The germline V gene has CDR1 LNHDA and CDR2 SQIVND (reference sequence). CDR3 DNA sequence: TGTGCCAGTAGTACAAGAGCTGCCGACTATGGCTACACCTTC. It encodes CASSTRAADYGYTF.

The chain couples TRBV30 to TRBJ1-1, with D perhaps matching TRBD1 (5 bases). The CDR3 runs 11 residues. In germline, CDR1 is GTSNPN, CDR2 SVGIG (reference sequence). The V gene lost 0 bases and the J gene lost 10 bases, with 9 bases spanning the gap. CDR3 region: CAWSVQAAAFF. CDR3 coding DNA: TGTGCCTGGAGTGTACAGGCCGCAGCTTTCTTT.

The genes are TRBV9 and TRBJ1-1; the match to TRBD1 covers 8 bases. Germline values: CDR1 SGDLS, CDR2 YYNGEE. V lost 0 bases to trimming and J lost 5 bases; unmatched junction nucleotides: 9. CDR3 length: 16 amino acids. The chain's CDR3 is CASSVGTGGSGTEAFF. The CDR3 DNA is TGTGCCAGCAGCGTAGGTACAGGGGGAAGTGGTACTGAAGCTTTCTTT.

In DNA form, the CDR3 reads TGTGCCAGCAGGGGGACAGGGGACTATGGCTACACCTTC. Translated, it gives CASRGTGDYGYTF. J is TRBJ1-2 and V is TRBV6-5; 10 nucleotides line up with TRBD1. Germline V gene sequence: CDR1 MNHEY, CDR2 SVGAGI. The CDR3 covers 13 residues. V trimming: 6 bases; J trimming: 3 bases; junction bases outside the gene matches: 1.

This clone came up once. The gene calls are TRBV19 and TRBJ2-1; D unresolved. V dropped 4 bases and J dropped 7 bases, with 11 bases sitting between them. From germline, CDR1 is LNHDA and CDR2 SQIVND (reference sequence). This CDR3 is 13 amino acids long. The CDR3: CASSRQRENEQFF. CDR3 sequence (DNA): TGTGCCAGTAGTAGGCAGCGTGAGAATGAGCAGTTCTTC.

J is TRBJ2-3 and V is TRBV6-1, with 11 nucleotides matching TRBD2. With V trimmed by 1 base and J by 10 bases, 7 bases remained unmatched. The length of the CDR3 is 15 residues. The V gene's germline CDR1 is MNHNS and CDR2 SASEGT. The CDR3 region has the DNA TGTGCCAGCAGTGAAGTATCTAGCGGGGGGTATGCGCAGTATTTT. It yields the protein CASSEVSSGGYAQYF.

This clone showed up just once. The chain has TRBV30 and TRBJ1-5, with D unresolved. CDR3 length: 14 amino acids. V lost 2 bases to trimming and J lost 0 bases, with 8 bases between them. Germline CDR1 reads GTSNPN; CDR2 reads SVGIG (reference sequence). The CDR3 DNA sequence: TGTGCCTGGAGTAGTACAATTAGCAATCAGCCCCAGCATTTT. It translates to CAWSSTISNQPQHF.

J is TRBJ2-5 and V is TRBV7-9; D might be TRBD1 (7 bases). With 5 bases removed from V and 2 bases from J, the gap between germline ends came to 15 bases. Looked up from germline, CDR1 is SEHNR and CDR2 is FQNEAQ (reference sequence). The CDR3 spans 15 residues. The CDR3 DNA reads TGTGCCAGCAGCCCAGGGGGAGGTGGGCAAGAGACCCAGTACTTC. This translates into CASSPGGGGQETQYF. Together with reference TRBV7-9 and TRBJ2-5, the CDR3 gives the full variable domain: DTGVSQNPRHKITKRGQNVTFRCDPISEHNRLYWYRQTLGQGPEFLTYFQNEAQLEKSRLLSDRFSAERPKGSFSTLEIQRTEQGDSAMYLCASSPGGGGQETQYFGPGTRLLVL.